The 17 T cell receptor beta chains reported below all come from one sample, sequenced in a study of regulatory T cells in long-lasting Graves disease. This sample's time point: persistent/refractory GD, antithyroid drugs over 5 years with positive TRAb. PBMCs were the source of the RNA used for TCR sequencing. iRepertoire HTBI primers and Arm-PCR of CDR3 regions built TCR beta libraries. TCRdb used MiXCR to reprocess the multiplex PCR reads, holding one entry per CDR3 protein. This table has 700,000 or so distinct CDR3 sequences, 30% appearing once. The sequencing used peripheral blood mononuclear cells (PBMCs), collected when the disease was refractory, from a patient treated with antithyroid drugs. These receptor sequences come from a female donor with Graves disease.

This clonotype occurred a few times. This chain links TRBV27 with TRBJ2-2; 8 bases line up with TRBD2. There are 16 residues in the CDR3. The V segment lost 1 base and the J segment 4 bases; nucleotides outside the gene matches: 5. In germline, CDR1 is MNHEY, CDR2 SMNVEV (reference sequence). The CDR3 sequence: CASSLFTGGGTGELFF. DNA for the CDR3: TGTGCCAGCAGTTTATTTACGGGAGGGGGCACCGGGGAGCTGTTTTTT.

This chain uses TRBV12-3 or TRBV12-4 with TRBJ2-2, with 14 bases matching TRBD2. V lost 5 bases and J lost 6; bases outside the gene matches: 11. The CDR3 runs 18 residues. The CDR3 sequence is CASSHSGTSGSAAGELFF. The DNA of the CDR3 is TGTGCCAGCAGTCACTCCGGGACTAGCGGGAGTGCGGCCGGGGAGCTGTTTTTT.

The chain's CDR3 is CASSLVSGGEQYF. CDR3 bases: TGTGCCAGCAGCTTAGTATCGGGGGGCGAGCAGTACTTC. The J gene is TRBJ2-7, the V gene TRBV7-9; 7 nucleotides line up with TRBD2. The CDR3 has 13 residues. CDR1 and CDR2 (germline): SEHNR, FQNEAQ (reference sequence). The V and J ends lost 1 base and 6 bases, in that order; junction bases with no gene match: 3.

This chain uses TRBV9 with TRBJ1-4; D unresolved. The V end was cut by 4 bases, the J end by 5 bases, with 21 bases between. Germline CDR1 is SGDLS and CDR2 is YYNGEE. The CDR3 covers 17 residues. The CDR3 DNA sequence: TGTGCCAGCAGCCCCCGAGGTGGGGAAACGCAGAATGAAAAACTGTTTTTT. Translating it yields CASSPRGGETQNEKLFF.

This clonotype has a handful of counts. The rearrangement uses TRBV11-1 and TRBJ2-1, with 9 bases lining up with TRBD2. Trimming at V came to 1 base and at J to 6 bases, leaving 4 bases not matched to a gene. The CDR3 extends over 15 amino acids. Germline V gives CDR1 SGHAT, CDR2 FQDESV (reference sequence). The CDR3 protein is CASSLGGRASNEQFF. For the CDR3, the DNA is TGTGCCAGCAGCTTAGGCGGGAGGGCCTCCAATGAGCAGTTCTTC.

There are a few counts of this clonotype. CDR3 nucleotide sequence: TGTGCCAGCAGCTTCTCTGCGGGGAACACCGGGGAGCTGTTTTTT. Its protein product is CASSFSAGNTGELFF. This chain joins TRBV11-3 and TRBJ2-2, with D perhaps matching TRBD2 (5 bases). Germline lookup yields CDR1 SGHNT and CDR2 YENEEA. V gave up 3 bases and J gave up 1 base, with 9 bases separating them. This CDR3 is built from 15 residues. The full variable domain, its missing parts supplied by reference TRBV11-3 and TRBJ2-2, is EAGVVQSPRYKIIEKKQPVAFWCNPISGHNTLYWYLQNLGQGPELLIRYENEEAVDDSQLPKDRFSAERLKGVDSTLKIQPAELGDSAVYLCASSFSAGNTGELFFGEGSRLTVL.

The table lists this clonotype with many counts. The genes are TRBV11-2 and TRBJ1-2; D not certain. Trimming pared 5 bases from V and 2 bases from J, leaving 15 bases between. Germline lookup yields CDR1 SGHAT and CDR2 FQNNGV. The length of the CDR3 is 15 residues. The CDR3 is CASSPGRDLNYGYTF. CDR3 nucleotides: TGTGCCAGCAGCCCTGGTCGAGATTTAAACTATGGCTACACCTTC.

This clonotype was detected ten times or more. The gene calls are TRBV12-3 or TRBV12-4 and TRBJ2-5; 8 positions match TRBD2. The CDR3 consists of 14 residues. V lost 6 bases, J lost 5 bases, and 8 bases stayed unmatched. The CDR3 bases are TGTGCCAGCAGCCCCAACGGGGGGGGGGAGACCCAGTACTTC. This translates into CASSPNGGGETQYF.

This clonotype was counted only a few times. The chain is built from TRBV2 and TRBJ1-1; D remains ambiguous. The CDR3 loop spans 11 amino acids. CDR1 is SNHLY, CDR2 FYNNEI, per germline. Trimming pared 2 bases from V and 10 bases from J, leaving 8 bases between. The CDR3 coding sequence is TGTGCCAGCAGTGAATATATAACAGCTTTCTTT. Its protein product is CASSEYITAFF.

This clonotype was detected only a few times. The V call is TRBV30, the J call TRBJ2-5, with D possibly matching TRBD1 (6 bases). Germline V CDR1 and CDR2: GTSNPN, SVGIG (reference sequence). The CDR3 runs to 13 residues. CDR3 protein: CARGAGAQETQYF. The CDR3 nucleotides are TGTGCACGAGGGGCAGGGGCCCAAGAGACCCAGTACTTC.

J is TRBJ1-5 and V is TRBV20-1; D gene uncertain. The germline V gene encodes CDR1 DFQATT and CDR2 SNEGSKA (reference sequence). V was trimmed by 2 bases and J by 4 bases, leaving 6 bases between them. The length of the CDR3 is 12 residues. CDR3 in amino acids: CSARSVNQPQHF. In nucleotides, the CDR3 is TGCAGTGCTAGATCCGTTAATCAGCCCCAGCATTTT.

This clonotype was detected many times. V gene TRBV28 combines with J gene TRBJ2-7; D is possibly TRBD1 or TRBD2 (6 bases each). The length of the CDR3 is 12 residues. V gave up 6 bases and J gave up 3 bases, with 9 bases separating them. The germline V gene has CDR1 MDHEN and CDR2 SYDVKM. The CDR3: CASSGGFYEQYF. The CDR3, as DNA: TGTGCCAGCAGCGGGGGCTTCTACGAGCAGTACTTC.

Many counts were recorded for this clonotype. The chain is built from TRBV6-1 and TRBJ2-7, with a tentative D call TRBD1 (6 bases). The germline V gene has CDR1 MNHNS and CDR2 SASEGT. The V end was cut by 1 base, the J end by 2 bases, with 12 bases between. The CDR3 has 15 amino acids. The DNA of the CDR3 is TGTGCCAGCAGTGAAGTGGACAGCCTCACCTACGAGCAGTACTTC. Amino acids: CASSEVDSLTYEQYF.

This clonotype was seen many times. The rearrangement joins TRBV12-3 or TRBV12-4 to TRBJ1-1; D gene uncertain. The CDR3 length is 14 residues. V was trimmed by 2 bases and J by 3 bases, leaving 10 bases between them. In nucleotides, the CDR3 is TGTGCCAGCAGTTTATTTAGGAGGGACACTGAAGCTTTCTTT. This encodes CASSLFRRDTEAFF.

The rearrangement joins TRBV5-6 to TRBJ2-2; D call uncertain. The CDR3 has 14 amino acids. V was shortened by 4 bases and J by 7 bases, with 14 bases between the two germline ends. Per the germline V gene, CDR1 is SGHDT and CDR2 is YYEEEE. The CDR3 loop reads CASSRRVVVGELFF. The DNA of the CDR3 is TGTGCCAGCAGCCGCCGGGTCGTCGTCGGGGAGCTGTTTTTT.

This clonotype was seen only a few times. The chain is built from TRBV7-2 and TRBJ2-4; TRBD2 is a possible D gene (7 bases). Looked up from germline, CDR1 is SGHTA and CDR2 is FQGNSA. V was cut by 8 bases and J by 0 bases, with 11 bases left in between. The CDR3 is 14 residues long. The CDR3 DNA is TGTGCCAGCCAGGGAGGGGGAGCCAAAAACATTCAGTACTTC. This sequence encodes CASQGGGAKNIQYF.

The chain uses TRBV20-1 and TRBJ1-5; 7 bases align to TRBD1. Germline V gives CDR1 DFQATT, CDR2 SNEGSKA (reference sequence). There are 13 residues in the CDR3. The V gene end was trimmed by 1 base and the J gene end by 6 bases; junction bases not matched to a gene: 3. The CDR3 sequence is CSARGDRGQPQHF. The CDR3 DNA is TGCAGTGCTAGAGGGGACAGAGGTCAGCCCCAGCATTTT.